Following are 5 T cell receptor beta chains from one sample sequenced in a study of early T cells in non-severe SARS-CoV-2 infection. TCRdb independently ran MiXCR on the 5' RACE reads; one entry per CDR3 protein. The sample shows roughly 100,000 distinct CDR3 sequences, around 13% of them seen only once. The sequencing input was whole blood. The source is an adult who was a healthcare worker with PCR-confirmed SARS-CoV-2 infection or an uninfected control (not recorded which).

This clonotype has only a few counts. This sequence joins TRBV3-2 and TRBJ2-2; the D call of TRBD2 is as the table states it, not checked on the DNA. TRBV3-2 corresponds to a pseudogene. The length of the CDR3 is 15 residues. The CDR3 is CASRRGRTNTGELFF. The CDR3 DNA reads TGTGCCAGCAGACGCGGGAGGACGAACACCGGGGAGCTGTTTTTT.

This clonotype was seen ten or more times. The V gene is TRBV4-1, the J gene TRBJ2-5; a possible D gene is TRBD1 (6 bases). Trimming removed 3 bases from V and 0 bases from J, with 14 bases in between. This CDR3 contains 16 residues. The germline V gene encodes CDR1 MGHRA and CDR2 YSYEKL. The CDR3 region is CASSHGPRDNQETQYF. The DNA for the CDR3 is TGCGCCAGCAGCCATGGGCCCCGGGACAACCAAGAGACCCAGTACTTC.

The V and J genes are TRBV7-6 and TRBJ2-7, with D possibly being TRBD1 or TRBD2 (7 bases each). Per germline, CDR1 SGHVS and CDR2 FNYEAQ. The CDR3 sequence is 14 residues long. V lost 4 bases and J 3 bases, leaving 13 bases between the germline ends. CDR3 in amino acids: CASSSSGGDYEQYF. The CDR3 DNA is TGTGCCAGCAGCTCATCAGGGGGGGACTACGAGCAGTACTTC.

The rearrangement joins TRBV2 to TRBJ2-5, with D tentatively TRBD1 or TRBD2 (6 bases each). Germline V lookup: CDR1 SNHLY, CDR2 FYNNEI. This CDR3 spans 14 amino acids. V gave up 0 bases and J gave up 5 bases, with 10 bases separating them. CDR3 coding DNA: TGTGCCAGCAGTGAAGCAGGGGGGTTCGAGACCCAGTACTTC. Translated: CASSEAGGFETQYF.

This clonotype was detected ten times or more. The chain employs TRBV20-1 and TRBJ2-5, with 10 positions matching TRBD2. The length of the CDR3 is 15 residues. Per germline, CDR1 DFQATT and CDR2 SNEGSKA (reference sequence). The junction had 10 bases not matched to a gene; V was cut back by 5 bases and J by 4 bases. CDR3 protein: CSAPTPRTSGETQYF. CDR3 bases: TGCAGTGCTCCGACCCCCCGGACTAGCGGAGAGACCCAGTACTTC.